The 21 T cell receptor beta chains in this list originate from one sample, sequenced in a study of T cell responses to AZD1222 COVID-19 vaccine. TCRdb's table, derived via immunoSEQ multiplex PCR, lists solely in-frame clones and lacks some. There are 120,000 or so clones in the sample; about nine tenths occur only once, and 4% to 4.5% lies in the top ten. Sample: peripheral blood, taken 28 days after the second dose of the MenACWY control vaccine. The receptors come from an adult who received the MenACWY meningococcal vaccine as a control.

The J gene is TRBJ1-2, the V gene TRBV7-9; the D gene is possibly TRBD1 (5 bases). Trimming removed 2 bases at V and 4 bases at J, with 11 bases between. Per germline, CDR1 SEHNR and CDR2 FQNEAQ (reference sequence). CDR3 length equals 14 residues. CDR3 sequence (DNA): TGTGCCAGCAGCTTAATACAGGTCGGCTATGGCTACACCTTC. This encodes CASSLIQVGYGYTF.

The chain combines TRBV27 with TRBJ2-2; 10 nucleotides match TRBD2. The CDR3 is 15 amino acids. V lost 3 bases to trimming and J lost 7 bases; unmatched junction nucleotides: 5. Germline CDR1 and CDR2: MNHEY and SMNVEV (reference sequence). The CDR3 DNA reads TGTGCCAGCAGTTTGCTAGCGGGAGAAAGCGGGGAGCTGTTTTTT. Amino acid sequence: CASSLLAGESGELFF.

The rearrangement joins TRBV27 to TRBJ1-1; D remains ambiguous. The CDR3 is 15 amino acids. The germline CDR1 and CDR2 sequences are MNHEY and SMNVEV (reference sequence). Trimming stripped 6 bases from V and 0 bases from J, with 14 bases between. The CDR3 DNA is TGTGCCAGCAGAGTAATGGATGCAATGAACACTGAAGCTTTCTTT. This codes for CASRVMDAMNTEAFF.

The chain carries TRBV18 and TRBJ1-5, with 7 bases fitting TRBD1. CDR1 is KGHSH, CDR2 LQKENI, per germline. Trimming removed 8 bases from V and 7 bases from J; junction bases left unmatched: 8. The CDR3 runs to 13 residues. The CDR3 nucleotides read TGTGCCAGCGCAACAGGGGCTGGCCAGCCCCAGCATTTT. This translates into CASATGAGQPQHF.

This sequence joins TRBV5-6 and TRBJ2-3; D is unclear. CDR1 is SGHDT and CDR2 is YYEEEE in the germline V gene. The CDR3 is 16 amino acids. Trimming cost V 4 bases and J 0 bases, with 15 bases left between them. The CDR3 DNA reads TGTGCCAGCAGCCCCCGATTGGGCCCTAGCACAGATACGCAGTATTTT. Translated, it gives CASSPRLGPSTDTQYF.

The V call is TRBV18, the J call TRBJ1-5; D unclear. Germline V gene sequence: CDR1 KGHSH, CDR2 LQKENI. This CDR3 is built from 13 residues. Trimming removed 0 bases at V and 4 bases at J, with 4 bases between. As DNA, the CDR3 is TGTGCCAGCTCACCACCTGGAAATCAGCCCCAGCATTTT. It yields the protein CASSPPGNQPQHF. Using reference TRBV18 and TRBJ1-5 for the parts outside the CDR3, the full variable domain is NAGVMQNPRHLVRRRGQEARLRCSPMKGHSHVYWYRQLPEEGLKFMVYLQKENIIDESGMPKERFSAEFPKEGPSILRIQQVVRGDSAAYFCASSPPGNQPQHFGDGTRLSIL.

The rearrangement joins TRBV5-5 to TRBJ1-1; D remains unclear. Trimming stripped 0 bases from V and 0 bases from J, with 9 bases between. The CDR3 has 15 amino acids. Germline V gene data show CDR1 as SGHKS and CDR2 as YYEKEE (reference sequence). This chain's CDR3 is CASSLVASLNTEAFF. CDR3 in DNA: TGTGCCAGCAGCTTGGTGGCCAGCTTGAACACTGAAGCTTTCTTT. Full variable domain (rest looked up from reference TRBV5-5 and TRBJ1-1): DAGVTQSPTHLIKTRGQQVTLRCSPISGHKSVSWYQQVLGQGPQFIFQYYEKEERGRGNFPDRFSARQFPNYSSELNVNALLLGDSALYLCASSLVASLNTEAFFGQGTRLTVV.

The chain combines TRBV3-1 (or the pseudogene TRBV3-2) with TRBJ1-1, with D unclear. Trimming removed 8 bases at V and 1 base at J, with 23 bases between. CDR3 length: 17 amino acids. Germline V gene sequence: CDR1 LGHDT, CDR2 YNNKEL (reference sequence). CDR3 loop: CASDRRDLDRKNTEAFF. The CDR3 DNA reads TGTGCCAGCGACCGACGAGATCTAGATCGGAAGAACACTGAAGCTTTCTTT.

This clone was observed a single time. This CDR3 reads CASSMTGGWGQPQHF. In DNA, the CDR3 is TGTGCCAGTAGTATGACAGGGGGTTGGGGTCAGCCCCAGCATTTT. V usage is TRBV19 and J usage is TRBJ1-5, with 9 bases that match TRBD1. The CDR3 consists of 15 residues. Per germline, CDR1 LNHDA and CDR2 SQIVND (reference sequence). The V and J ends lost 3 bases and 6 bases, in that order; junction bases with no gene match: 6. Full variable domain (outside the CDR3, taken from reference TRBV19 and TRBJ1-5): DGGITQSPKYLFRKEGQNVTLSCEQNLNHDAMYWYRQDPGQGLRLIYYSQIVNDFQKGDIAEGYSVSREKKESFPLTVTSAQKNPTAFYLCASSMTGGWGQPQHFGDGTRLSIL.

The gene calls are TRBV12-3 or TRBV12-4 and TRBJ2-2; D gene ambiguous. This CDR3 spans 12 amino acids. Trimming shortened V by 5 bases and J by 4 bases, and 5 bases separated the two germline ends. DNA for the CDR3: TGTGCCAGCAGTCCTTCCACCGGGGAGCTGTTTTTT. It encodes CASSPSTGELFF.

The V call is TRBV5-6, the J call TRBJ1-1; D uncertain. Germline assignment: CDR1 SGHDT and CDR2 YYEEEE. CDR3 size: 13 residues. Trimming removed 6 bases from V and 0 bases from J, with 9 bases in between. CDR3 sequence (DNA): TGTGCCAGCAACCCTCAGATGAACACTGAAGCTTTCTTT. Residues: CASNPQMNTEAFF.

The chain has TRBV6-1 and TRBJ2-2; the D is unclear. The CDR3 runs to 16 residues. The V gene's germline CDR1 is MNHNS and CDR2 SASEGT. With 6 bases removed from V and 0 bases from J, the gap between germline ends came to 14 bases. The DNA for the CDR3 is TGTGCCAGCAGGGAATACCTGAAGCCGAACACCGGGGAGCTGTTTTTT. It encodes CASREYLKPNTGELFF.

The chain recombines TRBV5-5 with TRBJ2-5; 9 bases align to TRBD2. Germline lookup yields CDR1 SGHKS and CDR2 YYEKEE (reference sequence). J lost 2 bases, V lost 4 bases, and 9 bases had no gene match. This CDR3 is 16 amino acids long. CDR3 sequence: CASSLLLAGLQETQYF. DNA of the CDR3: TGTGCCAGCAGCCTCCTACTAGCGGGCCTACAAGAGACCCAGTACTTC.

This clone has just a few counts. The chain carries TRBV29-1 and TRBJ1-6; no clear D. CDR3 size: 13 residues. Germline V gene data show CDR1 as SQVTM and CDR2 as ANQGSEA. Between the trimmed V and J ends, which lost 5 bases and 7 bases, there was a span of 12 bases. The CDR3 bases are TGCAGCGTTCGAAACCGACGGAATTCACCCCTCCACTTT. It yields the protein CSVRNRRNSPLHF.

The rearrangement links TRBV19 to TRBJ2-1, with TRBD2 matching 11 bases. The germline V gene has CDR1 LNHDA and CDR2 SQIVND (reference sequence). The CDR3 runs to 16 residues. Trimming removed 5 bases from V and 5 bases from J; junction bases left unmatched: 8. CDR3 DNA: TGTGCCAGTAGTGTACTAGCGGGAGTGAGCAACAATGAGCAGTTCTTC. Encoded protein: CASSVLAGVSNNEQFF.

The V gene is TRBV10-3, the J gene TRBJ1-6; the D gene is possibly TRBD1 (6 bases). CDR3 size: 12 residues. Germline lookup yields CDR1 ENHRY and CDR2 SYGVKD. Trimming removed 10 bases at V and 3 bases at J, with 7 bases between. The CDR3 nucleotides are TGTGCCACAGGGGACTATAATTCACCCCTCCACTTT. Protein sequence: CATGDYNSPLHF.

The chain carries TRBV25-1 and TRBJ2-7; D is unclear. Germline assignment: CDR1 MGHDK and CDR2 SYGVNS. V dropped 3 bases and J dropped 7 bases, with 13 bases sitting between them. The CDR3 consists of 13 residues. The CDR3 loop is CASSDVWPTEQYF. The CDR3, as DNA: TGTGCCAGCAGTGATGTCTGGCCTACGGAGCAGTACTTC.

This chain joins TRBV11-3 and TRBJ2-4, with TRBD1 identical over 7 bases. The CDR3 consists of 14 residues. Germline V CDR1 and CDR2: SGHNT, YENEEA. J was trimmed by 0 bases and V by 5 bases; bases with no gene match: 1. The CDR3 loop is CASSHRGAKNIQYF. For the CDR3, the DNA is TGTGCCAGCAGCCACAGGGGAGCCAAAAACATTCAGTACTTC. The full variable domain, in which reference TRBV11-3 and TRBJ2-4 provide the parts outside the CDR3, is EAGVVQSPRYKIIEKKQPVAFWCNPISGHNTLYWYLQNLGQGPELLIRYENEEAVDDSQLPKDRFSAERLKGVDSTLKIQPAELGDSAVYLCASSHRGAKNIQYFGAGTRLSVL.

The CDR3, as DNA: TGTGCCAGCAGTTTAGAAGACACTGAAGCTTTCTTT. Its protein product is CASSLEDTEAFF. V usage is TRBV12-3 or TRBV12-4 and J usage is TRBJ1-1; D uncertain. Trimming cost V 1 base and J 3 bases, with 3 bases left between them. This CDR3 is built from 12 residues.

V is TRBV2 and J is TRBJ2-2; D is unclear. V lost 6 bases and J lost 2, with 13 bases in between. Germline V gene lookup returns CDR1 SNHLY and CDR2 FYNNEI. The CDR3 totals 15 residues. DNA for the CDR3: TGTGCCAGCAGCGATTTTCGGATTAACACCGGGGAGCTGTTTTTT. As protein: CASSDFRINTGELFF.

J is TRBJ1-2 and V is TRBV15; D unclear. Trimming pared 4 bases from V and 4 bases from J, leaving 7 bases between. The CDR3 covers 12 residues. Germline CDR1 and CDR2: LNHNV and YYDKDF (reference sequence). The CDR3, as DNA: TGTGCCACCAGCAAAGCCCTCTATGGCTACACCTTC. It is translated as CATSKALYGYTF.